This TCR beta chain was captured by sequencing in a study of naive CD8 T cells in extremely preterm neonates. The CDR3 is 15 residues long. Trimming removed 4 bases from V and 6 bases from J; junction bases left unmatched: 12. From germline, CDR1 is SGHNT and CDR2 YYREEE (reference sequence). About this clone: Its antigen remains unidentified.

Notes on the study in general: Relative to older groups, preterm infants had shorter, less trimmed CDR3s with fewer N additions.

Here immunoSEQ multiplex PCR was the method, and the copy in TCRdb shows in-frame clones only, minus some. The table shows about 5,900 clones, with almost 98% occurring only once. Healthy children aged 16-56 months having elective surgery, and healthy nonsmoking adults, gave blood. About 20,000 to 100,000 naive CD8+ T cells were sorted per sample. This receptor was obtained from a human donor in good health. The material sequenced was naive CD8+ T cells from blood. The chain has TRBV5-4 and TRBJ2-7; TRBD2 matches at 8 bases. In nucleotides, the CDR3 is TGTGCCAGCAGCCAGGCGGGGGGAGGGCAAGGCGAGCAGTACTTC. It is translated as CASSQAGGGQGEQYF.